This T cell receptor (beta chain) was sequenced during a study of T cell responses to AZD1222 COVID-19 vaccine. The CDR3 extends over 14 amino acids. Data came from immunoSEQ multiplex PCR; TCRdb stores just in-frame clones and leaves some out. The table shows under 70,000 clones, with approximately 88% occurring only once. V is TRBV21-1 and J is TRBJ1-1. TRBV21-1 is a recognized pseudogene. The specimen was peripheral blood, collected on day 0 of AZD1222 vaccination. The clonotype comes from an adult in good health. The CDR3 reads CASSKRGDPTEAFF. The CDR3 region has the DNA TGTGCCAGCAGCAAAAGGGGGGACCCCACTGAAGCTTTCTTT.